This T cell receptor (beta chain) was captured in a study of T cells after yellow fever vaccination. On the study more broadly: SMART-Seq v4 Ultra Low Input prepared the low-cell-number fractions. Study observations and caveats: A large majority of primary-vaccination clones showed up again after the booster (approximately 96% CD4, about 87% CD8). Among all clonotypes, a small share was observed in both CD4 and CD8 compartments.

Universal primer sites and UMIs were introduced during 5'RACE template-switching synthesis of TCR cDNA. TCRdb reprocessed the 5' RACE reads via MiXCR and lists one record per CDR3 protein. Of some 250,000 distinct CDR3 sequences in the sample, roughly 4% were seen once. This clonotype was found many times. Its antigen is not known. The CDR3 extends over 14 amino acids. The V gene end was trimmed by 7 bases and the J gene end by 7 bases; junction bases not matched to a gene: 10. Germline lookup yields CDR1 DFQATT and CDR2 SNEGSKA (reference sequence). The clonotype originates from a man aged 18 to 29 who received the YFV17D yellow fever vaccine. Sequencing was performed on PBMCs, taken 15 days after the yellow fever booster vaccination. The chain has TRBV20-1 and TRBJ1-5; 10 bases align to TRBD1. In DNA, the CDR3 is TGCAGTGTTGCCGGGACAGGGGTCCGACAGCCCCAGCATTTT. It yields the protein CSVAGTGVRQPQHF.